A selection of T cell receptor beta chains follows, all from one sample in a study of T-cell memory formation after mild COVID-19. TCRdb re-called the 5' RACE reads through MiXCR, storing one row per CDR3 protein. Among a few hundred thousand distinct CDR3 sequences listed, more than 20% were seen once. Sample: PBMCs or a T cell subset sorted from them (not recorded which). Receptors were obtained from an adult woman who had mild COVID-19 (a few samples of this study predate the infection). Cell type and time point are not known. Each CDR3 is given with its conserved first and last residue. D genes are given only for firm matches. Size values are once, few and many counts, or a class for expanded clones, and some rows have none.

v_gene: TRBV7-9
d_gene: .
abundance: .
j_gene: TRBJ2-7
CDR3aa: CASSLATAPEKGYF
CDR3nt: TGTGCCAGCAGCTTAGCGACAGCTCCCGAAAAGGGGTACTTC

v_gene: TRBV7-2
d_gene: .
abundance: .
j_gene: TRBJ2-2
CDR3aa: CASSYVLAGELFF
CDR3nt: TGTGCCAGCAGCTACGTACTCGCCGGGGAGCTGTTTTTT

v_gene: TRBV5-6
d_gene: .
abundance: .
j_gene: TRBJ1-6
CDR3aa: CASSLNRGRNSPLHF
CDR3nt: TGTGCCAGCAGCTTGAATCGGGGGCGCAATTCACCCCTCCACTTT

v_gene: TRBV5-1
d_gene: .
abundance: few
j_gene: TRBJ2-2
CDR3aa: CASSLVASNTGELFF
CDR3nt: TGCGCCAGCAGCTTGGTAGCCAGCAATACCGGGGAGCTGTTTTTT

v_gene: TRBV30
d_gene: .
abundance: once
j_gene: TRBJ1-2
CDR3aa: CAWSVPGARGYTF
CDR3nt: TGTGCCTGGAGTGTACCAGGGGCCCGTGGCTACACCTTC

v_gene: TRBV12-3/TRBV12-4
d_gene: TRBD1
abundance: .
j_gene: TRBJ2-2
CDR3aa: CASSSTGTGRTGELFF
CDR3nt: TGTGCCAGCAGTTCCACCGGGACAGGTCGTACCGGGGAGCTGTTTTTT

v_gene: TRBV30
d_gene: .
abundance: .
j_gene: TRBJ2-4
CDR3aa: CAWSESGGNIQYF
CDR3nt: TGTGCCTGGAGCGAGAGCGGCGGGAACATTCAGTACTTC

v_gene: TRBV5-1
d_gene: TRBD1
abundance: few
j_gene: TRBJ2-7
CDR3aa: CASSPPGQYYEQYF
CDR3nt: TGCGCCAGCAGCCCCCCGGGACAGTACTACGAGCAGTACTTC

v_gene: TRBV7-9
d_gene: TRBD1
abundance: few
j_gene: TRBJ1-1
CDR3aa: CASSPSVRGPMTMNTEAFF
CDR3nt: TGTGCCAGCAGTCCGTCCGTTAGGGGGCCAATGACCATGAACACTGAAGCTTTCTTT

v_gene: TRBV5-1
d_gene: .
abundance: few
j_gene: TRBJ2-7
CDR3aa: CASRPDSLQGGGNF
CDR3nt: TGCGCCAGCAGACCCGACTCCCTCCAAGGGGGGGGGAACTTC

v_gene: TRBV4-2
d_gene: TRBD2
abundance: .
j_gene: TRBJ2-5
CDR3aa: CASSQVPSGAQETQYF
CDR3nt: TGTGCCAGCAGCCAAGTTCCTAGCGGGGCCCAAGAGACCCAGTACTTC

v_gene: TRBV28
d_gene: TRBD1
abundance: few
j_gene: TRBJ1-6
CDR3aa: CASSTGQGDNSPLHF
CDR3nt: TGTGCCAGCAGTACCGGACAGGGAGATAATTCACCCCTCCACTTT

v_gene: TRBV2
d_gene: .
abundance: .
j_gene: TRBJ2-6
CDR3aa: CASSRLGGSGGANVLTF
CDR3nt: TGTGCCAGCAGTCGTCTAGGGGGATCGGGCGGGGCCAACGTCCTGACTTTC

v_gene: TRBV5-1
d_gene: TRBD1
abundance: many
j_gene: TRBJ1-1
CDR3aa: CASSLGTGGEAFF
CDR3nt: TGCGCCAGCAGCTTGGGCACAGGGGGCGAAGCTTTCTTT

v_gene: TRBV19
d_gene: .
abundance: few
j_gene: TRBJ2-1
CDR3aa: CASSLIDEQFF
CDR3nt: TGTGCCAGTAGCCTTATCGATGAGCAGTTCTTC

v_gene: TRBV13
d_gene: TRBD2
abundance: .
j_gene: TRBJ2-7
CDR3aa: CASGSFGREIYEQYF
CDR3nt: TGTGCCAGCGGGTCTTTCGGGAGGGAAATTTACGAGCAGTACTTC

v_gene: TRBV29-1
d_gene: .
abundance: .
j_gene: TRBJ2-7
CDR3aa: CSVWTPRDEQYF
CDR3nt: TGCAGCGTGTGGACCCCCCGGGACGAGCAGTACTTC

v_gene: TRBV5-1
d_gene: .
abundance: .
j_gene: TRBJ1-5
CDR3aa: CASSEGSNQPQHF
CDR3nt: TGCGCCAGCAGTGAAGGGAGCAATCAGCCCCAGCATTTT

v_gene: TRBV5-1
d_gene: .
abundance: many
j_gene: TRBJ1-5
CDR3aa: CASSLDGGGNQPQHF
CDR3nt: TGCGCCAGCAGCTTGGACGGGGGTGGCAATCAGCCCCAGCATTTT

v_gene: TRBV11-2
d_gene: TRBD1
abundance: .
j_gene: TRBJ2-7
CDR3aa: CASSSFPGTGDYEQYF
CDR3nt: TGTGCCAGCAGCTCCTTCCCGGGGACAGGGGATTACGAGCAGTACTTC

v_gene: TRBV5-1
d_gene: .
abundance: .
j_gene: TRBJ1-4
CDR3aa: CASSPNDGGNEKLFF
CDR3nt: TGCGCCAGCAGCCCTAACGATGGGGGTAATGAAAAACTGTTTTTT

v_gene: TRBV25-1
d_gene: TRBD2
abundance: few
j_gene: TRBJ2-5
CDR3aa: CASSVGLEETQYF
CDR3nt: TGTGCCAGCAGTGTGGGACTAGAGGAGACCCAGTACTTC

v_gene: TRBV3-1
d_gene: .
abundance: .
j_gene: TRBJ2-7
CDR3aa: CASSQEDYSYEQYF
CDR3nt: TGTGCCAGCAGCCAAGAAGACTACTCCTACGAGCAGTACTTC

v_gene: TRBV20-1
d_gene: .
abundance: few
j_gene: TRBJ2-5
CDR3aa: CSARDKTVRETQYF
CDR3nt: TGCAGTGCTAGAGATAAAACTGTCCGGGAGACCCAGTACTTC

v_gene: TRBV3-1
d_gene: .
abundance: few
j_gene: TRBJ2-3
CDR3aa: CASRFSAITDTQYF
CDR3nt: TGTGCCAGCCGCTTTTCGGCTATCACAGATACGCAGTATTTT

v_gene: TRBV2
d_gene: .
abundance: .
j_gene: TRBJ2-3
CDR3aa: CASSERGQFSSTDTQYF
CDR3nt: TGTGCCAGCAGTGAGAGAGGACAGTTTTCTAGCACAGATACGCAGTATTTT

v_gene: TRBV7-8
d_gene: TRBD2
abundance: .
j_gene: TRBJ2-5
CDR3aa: CASSATPGLAGGYQETQYF
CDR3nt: TGTGCCAGCAGCGCGACTCCGGGACTAGCGGGGGGGTACCAAGAGACCCAGTACTTC